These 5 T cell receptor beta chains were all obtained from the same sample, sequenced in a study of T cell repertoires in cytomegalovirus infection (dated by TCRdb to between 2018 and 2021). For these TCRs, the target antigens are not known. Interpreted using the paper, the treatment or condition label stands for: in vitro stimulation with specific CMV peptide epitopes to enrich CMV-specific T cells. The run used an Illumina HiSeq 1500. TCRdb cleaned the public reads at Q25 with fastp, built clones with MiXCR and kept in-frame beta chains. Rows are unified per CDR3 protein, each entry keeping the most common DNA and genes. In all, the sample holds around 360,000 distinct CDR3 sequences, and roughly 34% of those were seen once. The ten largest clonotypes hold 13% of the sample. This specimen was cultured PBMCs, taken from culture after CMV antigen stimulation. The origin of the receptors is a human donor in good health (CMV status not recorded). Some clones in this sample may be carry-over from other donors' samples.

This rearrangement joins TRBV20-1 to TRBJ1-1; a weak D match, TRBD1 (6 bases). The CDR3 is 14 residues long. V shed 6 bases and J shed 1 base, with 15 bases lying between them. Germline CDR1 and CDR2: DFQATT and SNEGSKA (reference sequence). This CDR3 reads CSARFDRRNTEAFF. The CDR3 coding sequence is TGCAGTGCCAGATTCGACAGGCGGAACACTGAAGCTTTCTTT.

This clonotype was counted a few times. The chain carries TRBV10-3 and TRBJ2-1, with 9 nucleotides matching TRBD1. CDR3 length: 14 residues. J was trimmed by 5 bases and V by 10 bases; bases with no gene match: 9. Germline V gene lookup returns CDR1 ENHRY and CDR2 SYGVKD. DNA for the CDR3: TGTGCCACAAGAGAAGGGACAGGGAACAATGAGCAGTTCTTC. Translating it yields CATREGTGNNEQFF.

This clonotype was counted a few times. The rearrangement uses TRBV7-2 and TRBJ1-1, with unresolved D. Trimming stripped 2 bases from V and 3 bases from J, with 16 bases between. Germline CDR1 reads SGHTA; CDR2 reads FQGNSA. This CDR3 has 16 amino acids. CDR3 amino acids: CASSLRLGFRDTEAFF. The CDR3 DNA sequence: TGTGCCAGCAGCTTAAGGTTAGGATTTAGAGACACTGAAGCTTTCTTT.

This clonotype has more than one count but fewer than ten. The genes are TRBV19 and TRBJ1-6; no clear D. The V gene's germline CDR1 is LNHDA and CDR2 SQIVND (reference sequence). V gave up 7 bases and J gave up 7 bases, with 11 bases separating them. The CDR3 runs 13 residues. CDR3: CASNGKVNSPLHF. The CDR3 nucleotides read TGTGCCAGTAACGGGAAGGTCAATTCACCCCTCCACTTT.

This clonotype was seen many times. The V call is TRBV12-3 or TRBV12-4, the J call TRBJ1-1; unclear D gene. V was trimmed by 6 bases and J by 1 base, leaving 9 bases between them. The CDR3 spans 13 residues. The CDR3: CASRPTANTEAFF. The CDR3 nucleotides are TGTGCCAGCAGACCTACAGCGAACACTGAAGCTTTCTTT.